This entry lists 15 T cell receptor beta chains sequenced from one sample in a study of regulatory dendritic cells for organ transplantation. TCRdb's table, derived via immunoSEQ multiplex PCR, lists solely in-frame clones and lacks some. The profile shows approximately 28,000 clones, about four fifths of them singletons. Sequenced: naive CD8+ T cells from blood. The subset was: CD45RA+ naive T cells. Every receptor here comes from a human donor in good health.

The chain carries TRBV4-3 and TRBJ1-2; D is undetermined. The germline CDR1 and CDR2 sequences are LGHNA and YSLEER. V was pared by 0 bases and J by 4 bases, with 9 bases between. This CDR3 region has 14 residues. CDR3 in DNA: TGCGCCAGCAGCCAAGATACGGGGTTCTATGGCTACACCTTC. Amino acid sequence: CASSQDTGFYGYTF.

The chain has TRBV18 and TRBJ2-3; a possible D gene is TRBD2 (5 bases). CDR1 is KGHSH and CDR2 is LQKENI in the germline V gene. The V and J ends lost 8 bases and 1 base respectively, with 13 bases between them. The CDR3 sequence is 14 residues long. The CDR3 DNA reads TGTGCCAGCGATACTGGGCGGGGCACAGATACGCAGTATTTT. It codes for CASDTGRGTDTQYF.

This chain links TRBV6-6 with TRBJ2-6; D gene unclear. In germline, CDR1 is MNHNY, CDR2 SVGAGI (reference sequence). CDR3 length equals 15 residues. Deletions cut 1 base from V and 4 bases from J, with 8 bases between. Written as DNA, the CDR3 is TGTGCCAGCAGTTACTACGAGGCGGGGGCCAACGTCCTGACTTTC. This codes for CASSYYEAGANVLTF.

The chain has TRBV7-8 and TRBJ1-2; a weak D match, TRBD1 (5 bases). CDR1 and CDR2 (germline): SGHVS, FQNEAQ. V gave up 1 base and J gave up 0 bases, with 15 bases separating them. The CDR3 contains 17 residues. The CDR3 DNA reads as TGTGCCAGCAGCTTAGATGCTGGGGCCCCCCCTAACTATGGCTACACCTTC. Amino acid sequence: CASSLDAGAPPNYGYTF.

This chain links TRBV15 with TRBJ2-2; 9 bases match TRBD2. Germline trimming cut 4 bases from V and 4 bases from J; bases unmatched to any gene: 4. The CDR3 spans 15 residues. Germline CDR1 reads LNHNV; CDR2 reads YYDKDF (reference sequence). In DNA, the CDR3 is TGTGCCACCAGCACGGCGGGGGGGCTCACCGGGGAGCTGTTTTTT. Translation: CATSTAGGLTGELFF.

The J gene is TRBJ1-1, the V gene TRBV27; 8 nucleotides match TRBD1. The CDR3 has 16 residues. Germline CDR1 and CDR2: MNHEY and SMNVEV (reference sequence). J lost 0 bases, V lost 5 bases, and 8 bases had no gene match. The chain's CDR3 is CASSEDRGALNTEAFF. The CDR3 DNA reads as TGTGCCAGCAGTGAAGACAGGGGAGCTCTGAACACTGAAGCTTTCTTT.

This clone has just one count. CDR3 nucleotides: TGTGCCAGCACTGCTGCGGGGGCCGTCACAGATACGCAGTATTTT. As protein: CASTAAGAVTDTQYF. J is TRBJ2-3 and V is TRBV27; D may be TRBD2 (7 bases). Germline CDR1 reads MNHEY; CDR2 reads SMNVEV (reference sequence). The CDR3 runs 15 residues. Trimming left V 7 bases short and J 2 bases short, with 16 bases between.

The chain has TRBV5-1 and TRBJ2-3, with D uncertain. Trimming took 0 bases from V and 4 from J, leaving 18 bases between them. CDR3 length: 17 residues. CDR1 and CDR2 from the germline V gene are SGHRS and YFSETQ. The CDR3 region has the DNA TGCGCCAGCAGCTTGGAGGCGGCCCCTGTGAGTCCAGATACGCAGTATTTT. The encoded protein is CASSLEAAPVSPDTQYF. Supplemented by reference TRBV5-1 and TRBJ2-3, the full variable domain reads KAGVTQTPRYLIKTRGQQVTLSCSPISGHRSVSWYQQTPGQGLQFLFEYFSETQRNKGNFPGRFSGRQFSNSRSEMNVSTLELGDSALYLCASSLEAAPVSPDTQYFGPGTRLTVL.

The J gene is TRBJ2-3, the V gene TRBV7-9; 8 bases fit TRBD1. V lost 7 bases to trimming and J lost 0 bases; unmatched junction nucleotides: 6. There are 15 residues in the CDR3. Looked up from germline, CDR1 is SEHNR and CDR2 is FQNEAQ (reference sequence). The CDR3 bases are TGTGCCAGCAACAACCGGGACAGGAGCACAGATACGCAGTATTTT. Its translation: CASNNRDRSTDTQYF.

The rearrangement links TRBV25-1 to TRBJ1-2; the match to TRBD1 covers 7 bases. With V trimmed by 6 bases and J by 3 bases, 10 bases remained unmatched. The CDR3 has 15 amino acids. Germline V CDR1 and CDR2: MGHDK, SYGVNS. The CDR3 sequence: CASSGTKQGDYGYTF. In DNA, the CDR3 is TGTGCCAGCAGCGGAACCAAGCAGGGGGACTATGGCTACACCTTC.

The chain joins TRBV11-2 to TRBJ2-1; a weak D match, TRBD2 (5 bases). Trimming removed 1 base at V and 6 bases at J, with 16 bases between. CDR1 is SGHAT, CDR2 FQNNGV, per germline. CDR3 size: 16 residues. In nucleotides, the CDR3 is TGTGCCAGCAGCTTAGGGGAGACATACGCAGTCAATGAGCAGTTCTTC. This codes for CASSLGETYAVNEQFF.

The chain joins TRBV6-1 to TRBJ1-5; 9 positions agree with TRBD1. This CDR3 is built from 15 residues. Looked up from germline, CDR1 is MNHNS and CDR2 is SASEGT. After removal of 2 bases from V and 10 bases from J, the junction contained 9 bases not matched to a gene. The CDR3 DNA is TGTGCCAGCAGTGAACCGGGACAGGGAGTCCGTCCCCAGCATTTT. As protein: CASSEPGQGVRPQHF.

V usage is TRBV19 and J usage is TRBJ1-6, with 7 bases lining up with TRBD1. The trim removed 6 bases at V and 7 bases at J, leaving 6 bases unmatched. This CDR3 is built from 14 residues. Germline CDR1 and CDR2: LNHDA and SQIVND (reference sequence). The CDR3, as DNA: TGTGCCAGTAGGAGGGACAGTTTGAATTCACCCCTCCACTTT. Protein sequence: CASRRDSLNSPLHF.

This clone was counted a single time. In DNA form, the CDR3 reads TGTGCCAGCAGCGGGACGGGACTAGCGGGGGGCTCCTACAATGAGCAGTTCTTC. Protein: CASSGTGLAGGSYNEQFF. The chain links TRBV9 to TRBJ2-1; 15 bases agree with TRBD2. CDR3 length: 18 amino acids. The germline V gene has CDR1 SGDLS and CDR2 YYNGEE. V shed 3 bases and J 0 bases; nucleotides not matched to a gene: 4.

This clone was seen just once. The chain is built from TRBV19 and TRBJ2-2; 9 nucleotides align to TRBD1. Germline V lookup: CDR1 LNHDA, CDR2 SQIVND (reference sequence). V shed 5 bases and J 5 bases; nucleotides not matched to a gene: 3. This CDR3 has 14 amino acids. In DNA, the CDR3 is TGTGCCAGTAGTTTGGACAGGGGTACCGGGGAGCTGTTTTTT. Protein sequence: CASSLDRGTGELFF.